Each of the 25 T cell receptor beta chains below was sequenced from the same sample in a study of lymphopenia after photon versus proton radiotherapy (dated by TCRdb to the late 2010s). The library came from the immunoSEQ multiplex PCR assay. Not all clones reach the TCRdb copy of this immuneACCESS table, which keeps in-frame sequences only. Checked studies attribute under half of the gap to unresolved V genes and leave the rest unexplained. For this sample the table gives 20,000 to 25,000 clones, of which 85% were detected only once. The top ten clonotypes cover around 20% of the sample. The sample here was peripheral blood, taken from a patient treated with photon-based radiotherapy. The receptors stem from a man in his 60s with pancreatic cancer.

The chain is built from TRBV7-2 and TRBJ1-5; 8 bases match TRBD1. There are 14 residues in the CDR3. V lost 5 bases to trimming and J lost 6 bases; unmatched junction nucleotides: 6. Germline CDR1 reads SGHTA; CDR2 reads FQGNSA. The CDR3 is CASSPDRGGQPQHF. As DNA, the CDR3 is TGTGCCAGCAGCCCCGACAGGGGAGGTCAGCCCCAGCATTTT.

The chain's CDR3 is CASSSGGSTDTQYF. The CDR3 nucleotides read TGTGCCAGCAGCTCCGGGGGTAGCACAGATACGCAGTATTTT. J is TRBJ2-3 and V is TRBV7-6; maybe TRBD2 (6 bases). The CDR3 loop spans 14 amino acids. CDR1 is SGHVS and CDR2 is FNYEAQ in the germline V gene. Trimming shortened V by 4 bases and J by 0 bases, and 8 bases separated the two germline ends.

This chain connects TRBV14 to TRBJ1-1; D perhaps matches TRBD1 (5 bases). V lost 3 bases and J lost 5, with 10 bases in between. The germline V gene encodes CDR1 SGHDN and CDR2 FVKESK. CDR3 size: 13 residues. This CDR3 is CASSHRVRTEAFF. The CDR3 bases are TGTGCCAGCAGCCACAGGGTACGGACTGAAGCTTTCTTT.

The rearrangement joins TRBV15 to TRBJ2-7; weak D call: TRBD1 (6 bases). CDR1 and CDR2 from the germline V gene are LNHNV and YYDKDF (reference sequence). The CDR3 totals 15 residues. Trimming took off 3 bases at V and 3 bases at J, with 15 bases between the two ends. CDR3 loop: CATSRGGTSNYEQYF. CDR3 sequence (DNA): TGTGCCACCAGCAGGGGTGGGACATCAAACTACGAGCAGTACTTC.

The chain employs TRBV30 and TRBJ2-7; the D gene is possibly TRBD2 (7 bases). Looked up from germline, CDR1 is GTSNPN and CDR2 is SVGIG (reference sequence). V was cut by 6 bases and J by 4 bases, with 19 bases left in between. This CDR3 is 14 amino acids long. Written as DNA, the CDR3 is TGTGCCTGTCCGGCGGGGGCTTCGAGATACGAGCAGTACTTC. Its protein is CACPAGASRYEQYF.

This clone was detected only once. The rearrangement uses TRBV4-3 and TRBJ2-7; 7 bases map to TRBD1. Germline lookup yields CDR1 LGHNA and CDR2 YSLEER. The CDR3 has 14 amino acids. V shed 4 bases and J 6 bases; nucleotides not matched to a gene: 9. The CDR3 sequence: CASSPRDSGGEQYF. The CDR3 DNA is TGCGCCAGCAGCCCCCGGGACAGTGGGGGCGAGCAGTACTTC.

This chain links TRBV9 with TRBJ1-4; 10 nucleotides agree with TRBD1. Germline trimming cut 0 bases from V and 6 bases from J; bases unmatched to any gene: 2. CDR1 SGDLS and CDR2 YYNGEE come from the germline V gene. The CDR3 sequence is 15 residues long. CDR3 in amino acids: CASSVEGTGDEKLFF. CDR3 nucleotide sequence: TGTGCCAGCAGCGTAGAGGGGACAGGGGATGAAAAACTGTTTTTT.

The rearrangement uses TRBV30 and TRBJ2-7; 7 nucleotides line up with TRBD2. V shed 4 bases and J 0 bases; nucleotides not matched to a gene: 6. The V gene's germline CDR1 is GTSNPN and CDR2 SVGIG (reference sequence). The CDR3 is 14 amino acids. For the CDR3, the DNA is TGTGCCTGGAAAGGACTAGACCTCTCCTACGAGCAGTACTTC. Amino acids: CAWKGLDLSYEQYF. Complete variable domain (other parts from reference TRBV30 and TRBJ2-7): SQTIHQWPATLVQPVGSPLSLECTVEGTSNPNLYWYRQAAGRGLQLLFYSVGIGQISSEVPQNLSASRPQDRQFILSSKKLLLSDSGFYLCAWKGLDLSYEQYFGPGTRLTVT.

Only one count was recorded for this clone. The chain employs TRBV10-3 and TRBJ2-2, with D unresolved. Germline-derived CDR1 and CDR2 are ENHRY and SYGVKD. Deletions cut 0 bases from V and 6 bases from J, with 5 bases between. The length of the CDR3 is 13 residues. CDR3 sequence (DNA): TGTGCCATCAGTGAGTCCGCACCCGGGGAGCTGTTTTTT. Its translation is CAISESAPGELFF.

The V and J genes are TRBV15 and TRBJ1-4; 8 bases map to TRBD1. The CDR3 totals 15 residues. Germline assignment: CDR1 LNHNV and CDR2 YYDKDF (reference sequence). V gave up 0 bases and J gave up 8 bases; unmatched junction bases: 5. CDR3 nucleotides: TGTGCCACCAGCAGAGACGGGACAGGCGTAGAAAAACTGTTTTTT. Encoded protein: CATSRDGTGVEKLFF.

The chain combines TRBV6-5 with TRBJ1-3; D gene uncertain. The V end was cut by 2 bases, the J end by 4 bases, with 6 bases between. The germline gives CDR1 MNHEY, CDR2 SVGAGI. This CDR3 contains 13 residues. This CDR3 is CASSYTLGNTIYF. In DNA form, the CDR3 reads TGTGCCAGCAGTTACACACTGGGAAACACCATATATTTT.

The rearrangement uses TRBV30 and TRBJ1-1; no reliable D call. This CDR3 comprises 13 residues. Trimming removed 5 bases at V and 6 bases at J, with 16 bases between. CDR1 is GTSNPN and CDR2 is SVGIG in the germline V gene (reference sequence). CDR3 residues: CAWSGRDFPEAFF. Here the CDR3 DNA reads TGTGCCTGGTCGGGTAGGGATTTCCCTGAAGCTTTCTTT.

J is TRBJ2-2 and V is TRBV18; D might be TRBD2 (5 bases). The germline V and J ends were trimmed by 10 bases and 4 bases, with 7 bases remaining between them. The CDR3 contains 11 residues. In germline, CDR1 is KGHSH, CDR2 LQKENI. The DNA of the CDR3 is TGTGCCACCGAGGGCACCGGGGAGCTGTTTTTT. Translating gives CATEGTGELFF. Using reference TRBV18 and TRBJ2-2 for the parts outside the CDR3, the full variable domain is NAGVMQNPRHLVRRRGQEARLRCSPMKGHSHVYWYRQLPEEGLKFMVYLQKENIIDESGMPKERFSAEFPKEGPSILRIQQVVRGDSAAYFCATEGTGELFFGEGSRLTVL.

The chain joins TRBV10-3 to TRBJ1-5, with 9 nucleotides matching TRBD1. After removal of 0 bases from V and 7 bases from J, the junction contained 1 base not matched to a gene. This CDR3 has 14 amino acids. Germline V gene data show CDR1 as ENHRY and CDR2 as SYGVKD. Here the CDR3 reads CAISESDRGQPQHF. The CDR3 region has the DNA TGTGCCATCAGTGAGTCGGACAGGGGCCAGCCCCAGCATTTT.

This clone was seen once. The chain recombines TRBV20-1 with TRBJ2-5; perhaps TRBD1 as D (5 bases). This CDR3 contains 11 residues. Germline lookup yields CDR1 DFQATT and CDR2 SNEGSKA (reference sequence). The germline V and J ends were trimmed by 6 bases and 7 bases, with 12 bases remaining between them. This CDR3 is CSAQGPRTQYF. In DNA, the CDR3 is TGCAGTGCCCAGGGCCCCCGGACCCAGTACTTC.

The DNA of the CDR3 is TGTGCCAGCAGCTATTACGGGACCGGCGATCAGCCCCAGCATTTT. Protein: CASSYYGTGDQPQHF. The chain joins TRBV7-2 to TRBJ1-5; TRBD1 is a possible D gene (5 bases). CDR3 size: 15 residues. The ends were cut back, 4 bases at V and 5 bases at J, with 15 bases in the middle. The germline V gene has CDR1 SGHTA and CDR2 FQGNSA.

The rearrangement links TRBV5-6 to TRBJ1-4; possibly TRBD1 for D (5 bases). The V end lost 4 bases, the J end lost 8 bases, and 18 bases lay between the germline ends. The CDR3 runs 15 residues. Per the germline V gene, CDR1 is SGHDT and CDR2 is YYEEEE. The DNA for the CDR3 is TGTGCCAGCAGCACTGGTTGGGGCAGGGAAGAAAAACTGTTTTTT. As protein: CASSTGWGREEKLFF.

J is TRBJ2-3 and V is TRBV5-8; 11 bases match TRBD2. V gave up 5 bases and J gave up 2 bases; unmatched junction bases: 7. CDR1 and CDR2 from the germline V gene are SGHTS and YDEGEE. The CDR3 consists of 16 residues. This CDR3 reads CASRSGLAGFTDTQYF. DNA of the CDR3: TGTGCCAGCAGATCCGGACTAGCGGGCTTCACAGATACGCAGTATTTT. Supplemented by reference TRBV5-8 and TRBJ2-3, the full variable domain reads EAGVTQSPTHLIKTRGQQATLRCSPISGHTSVYWYQQALGLGLQFLLWYDEGEERNRGNFPPRFSGRQFPNYSSELNVNALELEDSALYLCASRSGLAGFTDTQYFGPGTRLTVL.

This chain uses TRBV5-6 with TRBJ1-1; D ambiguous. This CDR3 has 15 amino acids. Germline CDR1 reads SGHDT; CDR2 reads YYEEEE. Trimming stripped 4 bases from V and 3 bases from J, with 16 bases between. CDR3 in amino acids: CASSLGGKAYTEAFF. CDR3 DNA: TGTGCCAGCAGCCTGGGCGGAAAGGCATACACTGAAGCTTTCTTT.

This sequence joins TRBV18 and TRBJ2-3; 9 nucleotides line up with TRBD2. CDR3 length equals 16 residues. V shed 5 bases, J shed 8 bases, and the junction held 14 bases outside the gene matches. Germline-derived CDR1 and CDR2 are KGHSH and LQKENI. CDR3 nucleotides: TGTGCCAGCTCAATTAGCGGGGGAGGCCACGTTGGTACGCAGTATTTT. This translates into CASSISGGGHVGTQYF.

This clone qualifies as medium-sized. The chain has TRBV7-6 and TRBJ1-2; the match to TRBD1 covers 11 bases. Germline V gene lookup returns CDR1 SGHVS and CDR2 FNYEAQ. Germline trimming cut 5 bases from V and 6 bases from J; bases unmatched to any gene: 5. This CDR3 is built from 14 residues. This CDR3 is CASSPRTGGDGYTF. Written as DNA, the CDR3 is TGTGCCAGCAGCCCGAGGACAGGGGGCGATGGCTACACCTTC.

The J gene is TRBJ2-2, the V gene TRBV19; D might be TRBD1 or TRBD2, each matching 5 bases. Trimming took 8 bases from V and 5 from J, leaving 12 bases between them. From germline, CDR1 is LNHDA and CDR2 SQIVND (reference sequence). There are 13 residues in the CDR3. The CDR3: CASDSEGTGELFF. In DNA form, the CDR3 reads TGTGCCAGTGACAGCGAGGGTACCGGGGAGCTGTTTTTT.

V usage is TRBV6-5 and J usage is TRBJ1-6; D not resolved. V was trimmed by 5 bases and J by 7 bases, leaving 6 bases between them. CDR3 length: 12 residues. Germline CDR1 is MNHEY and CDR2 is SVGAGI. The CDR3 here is CASSTTNSPLHF. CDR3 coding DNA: TGTGCCAGCAGTACGACAAATTCACCCCTCCACTTT.

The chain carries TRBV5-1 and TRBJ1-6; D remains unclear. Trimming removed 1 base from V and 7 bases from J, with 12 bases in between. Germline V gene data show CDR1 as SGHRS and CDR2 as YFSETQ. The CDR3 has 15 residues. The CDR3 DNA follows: TGCGCCAGCAGCTTGACTCGGGTGGGGAATTCACCCCTCCACTTT. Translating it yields CASSLTRVGNSPLHF. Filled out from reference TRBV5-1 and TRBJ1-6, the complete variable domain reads KAGVTQTPRYLIKTRGQQVTLSCSPISGHRSVSWYQQTPGQGLQFLFEYFSETQRNKGNFPGRFSGRQFSNSRSEMNVSTLELGDSALYLCASSLTRVGNSPLHFGNGTRLTVT.

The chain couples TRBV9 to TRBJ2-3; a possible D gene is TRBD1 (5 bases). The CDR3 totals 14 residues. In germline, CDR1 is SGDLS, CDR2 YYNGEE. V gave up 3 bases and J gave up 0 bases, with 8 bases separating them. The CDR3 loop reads CASSGRQSTDTQYF. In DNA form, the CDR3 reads TGTGCCAGCAGCGGACGACAGAGCACAGATACGCAGTATTTT.